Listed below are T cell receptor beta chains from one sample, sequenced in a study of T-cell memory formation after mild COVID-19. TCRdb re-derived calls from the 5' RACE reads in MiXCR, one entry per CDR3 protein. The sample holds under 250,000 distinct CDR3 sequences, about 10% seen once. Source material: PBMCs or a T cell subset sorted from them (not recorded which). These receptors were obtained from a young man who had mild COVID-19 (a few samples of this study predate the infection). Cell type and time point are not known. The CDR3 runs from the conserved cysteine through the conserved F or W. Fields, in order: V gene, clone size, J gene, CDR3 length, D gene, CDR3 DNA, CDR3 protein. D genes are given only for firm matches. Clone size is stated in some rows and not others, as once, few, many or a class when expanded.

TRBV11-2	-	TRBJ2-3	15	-	TGTGCCAGCAGCAAGGTGGGGGGTAGCACAGATACGCAGTATTTT	CASSKVGGSTDTQYF
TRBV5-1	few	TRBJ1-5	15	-	TGCGCCAGCAGCTTTAGTTCAGATGGCAATCAGCCCCAGCATTTT	CASSFSSDGNQPQHF
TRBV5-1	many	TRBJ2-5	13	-	TGTGCCAGCAGCTTATTGGGCCAAGAGACCCAGTACTTC	CASSLLGQETQYF
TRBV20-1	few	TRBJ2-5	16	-	TGCAGTGCCCGAGTGCGCACGGGGGCGATCCAAGAGACCCAGTACTTC	CSARVRTGAIQETQYF
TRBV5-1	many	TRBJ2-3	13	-	TGCGCCAGCGGAAACCAGGGGTCAGATACGCAGTATTTT	CASGNQGSDTQYF
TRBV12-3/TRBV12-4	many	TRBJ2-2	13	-	TGTGCCAGCAGCGACTGGAACACCGGGGAGCTGTTTTTT	CASSDWNTGELFF
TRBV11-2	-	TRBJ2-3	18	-	TGTGCCAGCAACCAACTCGGCAATAGGGACGCTAGCACAGATACGCAGTATTTT	CASNQLGNRDASTDTQYF
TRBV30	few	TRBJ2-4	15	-	TGTGCCTGGAGTGTACTAGTCTCCGCCAAAAACATTCAGTACTTC	CAWSVLVSAKNIQYF
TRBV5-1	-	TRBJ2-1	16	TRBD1	TGCGCCAGCAGCTCTATCCAGGGGGACGCCTACAATGAGCAGTTCTTC	CASSSIQGDAYNEQFF
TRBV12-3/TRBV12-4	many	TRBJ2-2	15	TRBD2	TGTGCCAGCAGTGCACTAGCGGGGGACACCGGGGAGCTGTTTTTT	CASSALAGDTGELFF
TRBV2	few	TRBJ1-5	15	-	TGTGCCAGCAGTTACCCTGCCCGTCTTAATCAGCCCCAGCATTTT	CASSYPARLNQPQHF
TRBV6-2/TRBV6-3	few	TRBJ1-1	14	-	TGTGCCAGCAGTTATTGGCAGGGTATCTTCGGAGCTTTCTTT	CASSYWQGIFGAFF
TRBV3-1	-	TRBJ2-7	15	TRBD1	TGTGCCAGCAGCCTACGGACAGGGGAAGGATACGAGCAGTACTTC	CASSLRTGEGYEQYF
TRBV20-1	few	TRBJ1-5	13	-	TGCAGTGCTGTCTCCAATAGCAATCAGCCCCAGCATTTT	CSAVSNSNQPQHF
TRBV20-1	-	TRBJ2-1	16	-	TGCAGTGCGGCACCCCTGGGGGGTGTAGTAGCCGCTGAGCAGTTCTTC	CSAAPLGGVVAAEQFF
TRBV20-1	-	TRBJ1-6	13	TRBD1	TGCAGTGCCTCTCGGACAGGGGATTCACCCCTCCACTTT	CSASRTGDSPLHF
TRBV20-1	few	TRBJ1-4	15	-	TGCAGTGCAAGGGACCCAAGAGGACCTAATGAAAAACTGTTTTTT	CSARDPRGPNEKLFF
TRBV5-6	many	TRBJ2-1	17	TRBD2	TGTGCCAGCAGAGAACTAGCGGGGGGGCAATCCTACAATGAGCAGTTCTTC	CASRELAGGQSYNEQFF
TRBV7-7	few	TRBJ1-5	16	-	TGTGCCAGCAGCTTTGTTGCCCCACAGGGAAGTCAGCCCCAGCATTTT	CASSFVAPQGSQPQHF
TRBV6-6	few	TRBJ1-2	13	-	TGTGCCAGCAGCCTACGACAGGACTATGGCTACACCTTC	CASSLRQDYGYTF
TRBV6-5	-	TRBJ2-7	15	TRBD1	TGTGCCAGCAGTTACTCGAGGGGGCTGGGAGACGAGCAGTACTTC	CASSYSRGLGDEQYF
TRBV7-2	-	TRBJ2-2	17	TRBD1	TGTGCCAGCAGCCCGTACCCGGGACAGGGGAGCACCGGGGAGCTGTTTTTT	CASSPYPGQGSTGELFF
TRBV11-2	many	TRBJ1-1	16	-	TGTGCCAGCAGCTTAGACCAAGGACGGGATCTCACTGAAGCTTTCTTT	CASSLDQGRDLTEAFF
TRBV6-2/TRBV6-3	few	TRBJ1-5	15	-	TGTGCCAGCAGTGGACCCGGGGAGGGCAATCAGCCCCAGCATTTT	CASSGPGEGNQPQHF
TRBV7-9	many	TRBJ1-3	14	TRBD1	TGTGCCAGCAGTTCGACAGGGGCAGGAAACACCATATATTTT	CASSSTGAGNTIYF
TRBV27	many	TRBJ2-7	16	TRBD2	TGTGCCAGCAGTACCCTACTAGCGGGGGGAACCTACGAGCAGTACTTC	CASSTLLAGGTYEQYF
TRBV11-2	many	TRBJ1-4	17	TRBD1	TGTGCCAGCAGCTCCCGTGCCGGGACAGAGTTTAGGGAAAAACTGTTTTTT	CASSSRAGTEFREKLFF
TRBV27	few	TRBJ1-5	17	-	TGTGCCAGCAGCTTAACAGGGCGAAGCGCGAGCAATCAGCCCCAGCATTTT	CASSLTGRSASNQPQHF
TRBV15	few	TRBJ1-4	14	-	TGTGCCACCAGAAGACGGGATCATAATGAAAAACTGTTTTTT	CATRRRDHNEKLFF